Listed here are 21 T cell receptor beta chains from one sample, sequenced in a study of blood T cell repertoires in COVID-19. Assay used: immunoSEQ multiplex PCR; TCRdb lists only in-frame clones, some missing. The sample carries approximately 280,000 clones, about four fifths recorded once. The specimen was peripheral blood. Receptors were obtained from a human donor with COVID-19, enrolled during active disease. The donor label of this sample is uncertain.

V usage is TRBV19 and J usage is TRBJ2-3; 10 nucleotides match TRBD1. This CDR3 contains 16 residues. The germline gives CDR1 LNHDA, CDR2 SQIVND (reference sequence). The V and J ends lost 6 bases and 7 bases, in that order; junction bases with no gene match: 13. The CDR3 here is CASRPRPGTGVYTQYF. In DNA form, the CDR3 reads TGTGCCAGTAGACCTCGGCCCGGGACAGGGGTTTATACGCAGTATTTT. The full variable domain, rest sourced from reference TRBV19 and TRBJ2-3, is DGGITQSPKYLFRKEGQNVTLSCEQNLNHDAMYWYRQDPGQGLRLIYYSQIVNDFQKGDIAEGYSVSREKKESFPLTVTSAQKNPTAFYLCASRPRPGTGVYTQYFGPGTRLTVL.

The chain employs TRBV7-9 and TRBJ1-4; no definite D call. The V end was cut by 5 bases, the J end by 0 bases, with 7 bases between. The germline CDR1 and CDR2 sequences are SEHNR and FQNEAQ (reference sequence). The CDR3 has 14 residues. The CDR3 sequence: CASSAMATNEKLFF. The CDR3 nucleotides read TGTGCCAGCAGCGCGATGGCAACTAATGAAAAACTGTTTTTT.

This clone showed up just once. This chain connects TRBV6-6 to TRBJ1-4; D is uncertain. The CDR3 is made up of 16 amino acids. With 4 bases removed from V and 0 bases from J, the gap between germline ends came to 12 bases. Germline CDR1 is MNHNY and CDR2 is SVGAGI (reference sequence). The CDR3, as DNA: TGTGCCAGCAGTTCAAGGACTCGTTCAACTAATGAAAAACTGTTTTTT. Translating it yields CASSSRTRSTNEKLFF.

This chain joins TRBV3-1 (or the pseudogene TRBV3-2) and TRBJ2-7; D unclear. The CDR3 runs 11 residues. Germline CDR1 is LGHDT and CDR2 is YNNKEL (reference sequence). Between the trimmed V and J ends, which lost 4 bases and 5 bases, there was a span of 6 bases. CDR3 protein: CASSLGNEQYF. The CDR3 DNA reads TGTGCCAGCAGCCTCGGTAACGAGCAGTACTTC.

The rearrangement uses TRBV19 and TRBJ1-4; perhaps TRBD1 as D (6 bases). The CDR3 is 15 amino acids. From germline, CDR1 is LNHDA and CDR2 SQIVND (reference sequence). V lost 8 bases, J lost 4 bases, and 17 bases lay in between. The CDR3 spells CASRAGAGGNEKLFF. CDR3 bases: TGTGCCAGTCGGGCGGGGGCCGGAGGTAATGAAAAACTGTTTTTT.

The chain is built from TRBV19 and TRBJ1-2; D remains unclear. The CDR3 runs to 14 residues. CDR1 and CDR2 (germline): LNHDA, SQIVND (reference sequence). Trimming cost V 9 bases and J 8 bases, with 22 bases left between them. CDR3 coding DNA: TGTGCCAGCCGGCTAAACAGCGGAGGGCCCGGCTACACCTTC. It yields the protein CASRLNSGGPGYTF.

The chain uses TRBV6-5 and TRBJ2-7; D may be TRBD2 (5 bases). CDR3 size: 14 residues. V was cut by 7 bases and J by 2 bases, with 15 bases left in between. The germline V gene has CDR1 MNHEY and CDR2 SVGAGI. CDR3 sequence: CASKVSGAPYEQYF. CDR3 bases: TGTGCCAGCAAAGTGAGCGGAGCACCCTACGAGCAGTACTTC.

The genes are TRBV3-1 (or the pseudogene TRBV3-2) and TRBJ1-5; D is uncertain. Germline-derived CDR1 and CDR2 are LGHDT and YNNKEL (reference sequence). The V and J ends lost 2 bases and 4 bases respectively, with 9 bases between them. The CDR3 totals 14 residues. The CDR3 loop is CASSQTSLNQPQHF. CDR3 nucleotides: TGTGCCAGCAGCCAAACGTCCCTAAATCAGCCCCAGCATTTT.

This chain uses TRBV19 with TRBJ2-7; no definite D call. The V gene's germline CDR1 is LNHDA and CDR2 SQIVND (reference sequence). The CDR3 has 13 amino acids. V was pared by 3 bases and J by 2 bases, with 8 bases between. In DNA, the CDR3 is TGTGCCAGTAGTATCCCGGGTCCCTACGAGCAGTACTTC. Its translation: CASSIPGPYEQYF.

This clone was counted between two and nine times. The chain is built from TRBV19 and TRBJ1-2; D unresolved. Germline-derived CDR1 and CDR2 are LNHDA and SQIVND (reference sequence). Trimming stripped 3 bases from V and 5 bases from J, with 16 bases between. The CDR3 contains 15 residues. CDR3 DNA sequence: TGTGCCAGTAGTATTGGCGGGGAGGGCCAATATGGCTACACCTTC. Translating it yields CASSIGGEGQYGYTF. Complete variable domain (other parts from reference TRBV19 and TRBJ1-2): DGGITQSPKYLFRKEGQNVTLSCEQNLNHDAMYWYRQDPGQGLRLIYYSQIVNDFQKGDIAEGYSVSREKKESFPLTVTSAQKNPTAFYLCASSIGGEGQYGYTFGSGTRLTVV.

The chain couples TRBV9 to TRBJ2-3; D is possibly TRBD2 (5 bases). The V gene's germline CDR1 is SGDLS and CDR2 YYNGEE. The CDR3 extends over 15 amino acids. Trimming took off 2 bases at V and 2 bases at J, with 12 bases between the two ends. The CDR3 reads CASSVRLGDTDTQYF. DNA of the CDR3: TGTGCCAGCAGCGTCCGACTCGGGGACACAGATACGCAGTATTTT.

The chain couples TRBV2 to TRBJ1-4; no clear D gene. Looked up from germline, CDR1 is SNHLY and CDR2 is FYNNEI. The CDR3 has 14 residues. V was cut by 1 base and J by 9 bases, with 12 bases left in between. The CDR3 protein is CASSEGGLAQKLFF. The CDR3 DNA is TGTGCCAGCAGTGAAGGCGGCCTTGCGCAAAAACTGTTTTTT.

This clone was seen repeatedly, ten times or more. This chain links TRBV19 with TRBJ1-1; perhaps TRBD1 as D (6 bases). CDR3 length: 15 residues. Trimming took 1 base from V and 5 from J, leaving 14 bases between them. The germline gives CDR1 LNHDA, CDR2 SQIVND (reference sequence). The chain's CDR3 is CASSIGPDRKTEAFF. The CDR3 nucleotides read TGTGCCAGTAGTATAGGCCCGGACAGAAAAACTGAAGCTTTCTTT.

The V gene is TRBV19, the J gene TRBJ2-7, with 7 nucleotides matching TRBD1. The CDR3 consists of 16 residues. Germline trimming cut 3 bases from V and 2 bases from J; bases unmatched to any gene: 10. Germline CDR1 LNHDA, CDR2 SQIVND (reference sequence). The chain's CDR3 is CASSMGTAQYTYEQYF. The CDR3 coding sequence is TGTGCCAGTAGTATGGGGACAGCCCAGTATACCTACGAGCAGTACTTC. Complete variable domain (other parts from reference TRBV19 and TRBJ2-7): DGGITQSPKYLFRKEGQNVTLSCEQNLNHDAMYWYRQDPGQGLRLIYYSQIVNDFQKGDIAEGYSVSREKKESFPLTVTSAQKNPTAFYLCASSMGTAQYTYEQYFGPGTRLTVT.

The rearrangement uses TRBV7-3 and TRBJ1-2; a possible D gene is TRBD1 (5 bases). Germline CDR1 reads SGHTA; CDR2 reads FQGTGA. Trimming took 5 bases from V and 6 from J, leaving 19 bases between them. The CDR3 is 15 residues long. The CDR3 nucleotides read TGTGCCAGCAGCCCCGCTGGGGCGGGGGGTGATGGCTACACCTTC. Translating gives CASSPAGAGGDGYTF.

The chain uses TRBV11-2 and TRBJ2-3; TRBD1 is a possible D gene (7 bases). In germline, CDR1 is SGHAT, CDR2 FQNNGV. V was trimmed by 5 bases and J by 1 base, leaving 16 bases between them. The length of the CDR3 is 16 residues. The CDR3 DNA sequence: TGTGCCAGCAGCCAGGGGGGAGGTCGGGGCACAGATACGCAGTATTTT. The encoded protein is CASSQGGGRGTDTQYF.

The chain links TRBV9 to TRBJ1-5, with 9 bases that match TRBD1. CDR1 and CDR2 (germline): SGDLS, YYNGEE. The CDR3 sequence is 15 residues long. The ends lost 0 bases at V and 3 bases at J; junction bases unmatched: 1. CDR3 amino acids: CASSVGDRDNQPQHF. In nucleotides, the CDR3 is TGTGCCAGCAGCGTAGGGGACAGGGACAATCAGCCCCAGCATTTT.

The chain employs TRBV5-1 and TRBJ2-7, with TRBD1 identical over 8 bases. V was clipped by 4 bases and J by 2 bases; unmatched bases: 5. Germline V gives CDR1 SGHRS, CDR2 YFSETQ. The CDR3 is 14 residues long. CDR3: CASSPDRGPYEQYF. The CDR3 bases are TGCGCCAGCAGCCCCGACAGGGGCCCCTACGAGCAGTACTTC. Variable domain in full (rest from reference TRBV5-1 and TRBJ2-7): KAGVTQTPRYLIKTRGQQVTLSCSPISGHRSVSWYQQTPGQGLQFLFEYFSETQRNKGNFPGRFSGRQFSNSRSEMNVSTLELGDSALYLCASSPDRGPYEQYFGPGTRLTVT.

The chain is built from TRBV6-2 or TRBV6-3 and TRBJ1-1; D not certain. Germline assignment: CDR1 MNHEY and CDR2 SVGEGT. The CDR3 runs to 12 residues. Trimming pared 0 bases from V and 7 bases from J, leaving 6 bases between. The CDR3 sequence is CASSYSDYEAFF. CDR3 DNA: TGTGCCAGCAGTTACTCGGACTATGAAGCTTTCTTT.

This clone has a single count. The chain couples TRBV2 to TRBJ1-2; D uncertain. The V gene lost 3 bases and the J gene lost 3 bases, with 5 bases spanning the gap. The CDR3 extends over 12 amino acids. CDR1 is SNHLY, CDR2 FYNNEI, per germline. This chain's CDR3 is CASSDRYYGYTF. The CDR3 DNA is TGTGCCAGCAGTGACAGGTACTATGGCTACACCTTC.

The J gene is TRBJ2-7, the V gene TRBV19; D is perhaps TRBD2 (6 bases). The V end lost 8 bases, the J end lost 2 bases, and 16 bases lay between the germline ends. The CDR3 consists of 14 residues. Germline V gives CDR1 LNHDA, CDR2 SQIVND (reference sequence). The CDR3: CASAAGTPTYEQYF. The CDR3 DNA reads as TGTGCCAGTGCCGCCGGGACTCCAACCTACGAGCAGTACTTC.